This T cell receptor beta chain is from a study of identical twins. TCRdb re-derived calls from the 5' RACE reads in MiXCR, one entry per CDR3 protein. The sample contains fewer than 450,000 distinct CDR3 sequences, approximately 8.7% of which appear only once. This clonotype was recorded many times. Per the germline V gene, CDR1 is SGHRS and CDR2 is YFSETQ. V dropped 4 bases and J dropped 6; count of bases not matched to a gene: 10. The CDR3 covers 16 residues. This TCR was sampled from a woman between 45 and 60 years old in good health. Sample: naive T cells sorted from blood. The chain is built from TRBV5-1 and TRBJ2-1; 10 nucleotides match TRBD2. The CDR3 coding sequence is TGCGCCAGCAGCGCGGCTAGCGGGAGAAGAGGCAATGAGCAGTTCTTC. Protein sequence: CASSAASGRRGNEQFF.